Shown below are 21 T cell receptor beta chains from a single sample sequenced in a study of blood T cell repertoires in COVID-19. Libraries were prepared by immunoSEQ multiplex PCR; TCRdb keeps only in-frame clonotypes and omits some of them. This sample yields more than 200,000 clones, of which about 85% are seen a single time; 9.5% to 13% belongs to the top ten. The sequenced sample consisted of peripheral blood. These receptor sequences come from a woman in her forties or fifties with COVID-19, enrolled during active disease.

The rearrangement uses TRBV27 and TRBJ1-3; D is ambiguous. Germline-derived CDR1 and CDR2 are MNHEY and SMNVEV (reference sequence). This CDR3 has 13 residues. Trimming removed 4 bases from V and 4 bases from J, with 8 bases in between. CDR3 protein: CASSYGFGNTIYF. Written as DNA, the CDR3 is TGTGCCAGCAGTTACGGGTTCGGAAACACCATATATTTT.

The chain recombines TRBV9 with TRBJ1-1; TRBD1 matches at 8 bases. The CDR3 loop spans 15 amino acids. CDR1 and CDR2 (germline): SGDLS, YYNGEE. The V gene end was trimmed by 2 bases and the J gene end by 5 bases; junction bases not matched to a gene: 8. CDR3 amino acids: CASSVDAGGTTEAFF. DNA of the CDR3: TGTGCCAGCAGCGTCGATGCAGGGGGCACGACTGAAGCTTTCTTT.

The DNA for the CDR3 is TGTGCCAGCAGCTTAACGGGGGATATGAACACCGGGGAGCTGTTTTTT. Translated: CASSLTGDMNTGELFF. The gene calls are TRBV7-2 and TRBJ2-2, with D possibly being TRBD2 (6 bases). Germline V gene sequence: CDR1 SGHTA, CDR2 FQGNSA. Trimming stripped 2 bases from V and 1 base from J, with 11 bases between. The CDR3 covers 16 residues.

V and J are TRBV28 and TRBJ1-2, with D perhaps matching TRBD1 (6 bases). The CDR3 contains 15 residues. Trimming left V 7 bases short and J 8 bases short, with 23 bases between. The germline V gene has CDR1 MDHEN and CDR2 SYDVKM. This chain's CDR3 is CASIGQQAGAGGYTF. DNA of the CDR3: TGTGCCAGCATCGGACAACAGGCAGGGGCAGGAGGCTACACCTTC.

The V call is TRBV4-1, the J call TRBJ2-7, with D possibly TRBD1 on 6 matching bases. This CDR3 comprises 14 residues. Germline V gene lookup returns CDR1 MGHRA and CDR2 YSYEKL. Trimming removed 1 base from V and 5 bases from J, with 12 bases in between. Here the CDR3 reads CASSQVLQGNEQYV. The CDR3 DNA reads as TGCGCCAGCAGCCAAGTCTTACAGGGCAACGAGCAGTACGTC.

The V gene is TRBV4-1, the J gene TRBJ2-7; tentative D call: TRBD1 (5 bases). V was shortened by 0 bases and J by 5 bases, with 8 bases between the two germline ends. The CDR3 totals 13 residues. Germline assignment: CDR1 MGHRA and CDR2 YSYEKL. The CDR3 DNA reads TGCGCCAGCAGCCAAGATCCAGGGAACGAGCAGTACGTC. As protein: CASSQDPGNEQYV.

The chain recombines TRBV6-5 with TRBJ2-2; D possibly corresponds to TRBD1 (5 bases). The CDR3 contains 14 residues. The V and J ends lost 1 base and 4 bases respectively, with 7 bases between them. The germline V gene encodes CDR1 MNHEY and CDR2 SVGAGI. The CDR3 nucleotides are TGTGCCAGCAGTTACTACCAGGGCACCGGGGAGCTGTTTTTT. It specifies CASSYYQGTGELFF.

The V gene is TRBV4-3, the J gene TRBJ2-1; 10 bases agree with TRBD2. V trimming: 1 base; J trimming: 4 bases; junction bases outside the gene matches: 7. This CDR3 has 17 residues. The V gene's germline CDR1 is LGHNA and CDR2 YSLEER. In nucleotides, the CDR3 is TGCGCCAGCAGCCAAGTGTCTAGCGGGGGCCTTTACAATGAGCAGTTCTTC. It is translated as CASSQVSSGGLYNEQFF.

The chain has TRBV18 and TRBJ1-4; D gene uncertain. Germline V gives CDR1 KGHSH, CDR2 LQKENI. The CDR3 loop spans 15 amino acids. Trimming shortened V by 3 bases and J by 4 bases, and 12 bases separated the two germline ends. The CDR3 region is CASSPQRGYNEKLFF. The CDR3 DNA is TGTGCCAGCTCACCTCAGCGGGGATATAATGAAAAACTGTTTTTT.

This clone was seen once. The CDR3 loop is CASSDPPPWRVTDYGYTF. The CDR3 nucleotides are TGTGCCAGCAGTGACCCCCCCCCTTGGCGGGTGACGGACTATGGCTACACCTTC. This chain links TRBV2 with TRBJ1-2; no clear D. CDR1 is SNHLY, CDR2 FYNNEI, per germline. The CDR3 totals 18 residues. The V and J ends lost 3 bases and 3 bases respectively, with 23 bases between them.

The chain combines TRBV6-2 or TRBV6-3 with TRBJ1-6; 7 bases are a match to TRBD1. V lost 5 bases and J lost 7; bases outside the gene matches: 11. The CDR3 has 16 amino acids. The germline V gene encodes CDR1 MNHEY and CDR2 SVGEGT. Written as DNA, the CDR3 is TGTGCCAGCAGTAAATCCACCGGGACAGTCAATTCACCCCTCCACTTT. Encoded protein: CASSKSTGTVNSPLHF.

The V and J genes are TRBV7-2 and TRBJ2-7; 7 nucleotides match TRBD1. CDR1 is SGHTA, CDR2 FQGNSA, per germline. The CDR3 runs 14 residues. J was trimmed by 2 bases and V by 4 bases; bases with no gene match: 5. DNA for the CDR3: TGTGCCAGCAGCTCCCGGCAGGGGGCCTACGAGCAGTACTTC. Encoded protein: CASSSRQGAYEQYF.

The DNA for the CDR3 is TGTGCCAGCAGCCATGGACCCGGTGGAGGCTACGAGCAGTACTTC. Translated, it gives CASSHGPGGGYEQYF. The rearrangement links TRBV14 to TRBJ2-7; D may be TRBD2 (5 bases). V lost 3 bases to trimming and J lost 3 bases, with 15 bases between them. The CDR3 is 15 residues long. Germline loops: CDR1 SGHDN, CDR2 FVKESK.

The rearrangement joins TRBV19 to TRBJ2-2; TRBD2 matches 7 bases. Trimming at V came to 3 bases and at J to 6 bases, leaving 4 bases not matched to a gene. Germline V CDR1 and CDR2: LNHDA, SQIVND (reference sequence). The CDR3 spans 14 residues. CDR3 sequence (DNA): TGTGCCAGTAGTATGGGAGGGAATGCCGGGGAGCTGTTTTTT. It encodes CASSMGGNAGELFF.

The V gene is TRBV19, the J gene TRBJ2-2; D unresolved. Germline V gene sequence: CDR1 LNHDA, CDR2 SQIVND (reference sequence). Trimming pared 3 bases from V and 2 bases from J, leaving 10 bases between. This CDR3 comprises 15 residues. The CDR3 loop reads CASSIGRFNTGELFF. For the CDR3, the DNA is TGTGCCAGTAGTATTGGGCGTTTCAACACCGGGGAGCTGTTTTTT.

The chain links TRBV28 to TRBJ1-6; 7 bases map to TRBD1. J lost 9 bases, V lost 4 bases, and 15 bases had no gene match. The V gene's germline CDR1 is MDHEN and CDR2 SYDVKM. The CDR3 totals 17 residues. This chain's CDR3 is CASSSDRVGERGSPLHF. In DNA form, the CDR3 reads TGTGCCAGCAGTTCCGACAGGGTCGGGGAGAGAGGTTCACCCCTCCACTTT.

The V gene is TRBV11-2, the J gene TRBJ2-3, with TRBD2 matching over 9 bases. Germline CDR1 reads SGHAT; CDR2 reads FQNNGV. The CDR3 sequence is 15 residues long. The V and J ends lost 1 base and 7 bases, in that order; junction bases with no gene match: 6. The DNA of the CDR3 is TGTGCCAGCAGCTTAGTCGGGCTAGCGGGGAATACGCAGTATTTT. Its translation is CASSLVGLAGNTQYF. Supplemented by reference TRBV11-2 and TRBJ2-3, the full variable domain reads EAGVAQSPRYKIIEKRQSVAFWCNPISGHATLYWYQQILGQGPKLLIQFQNNGVVDDSQLPKDRFSAERLKGVDSTLKIQPAKLEDSAVYLCASSLVGLAGNTQYFGPGTRLTVL.

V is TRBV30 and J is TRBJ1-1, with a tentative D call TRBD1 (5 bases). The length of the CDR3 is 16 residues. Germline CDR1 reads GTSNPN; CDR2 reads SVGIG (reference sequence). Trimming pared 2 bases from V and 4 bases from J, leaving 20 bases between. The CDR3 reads CAWSPSGGPRITEAFF. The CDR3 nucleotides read TGTGCCTGGAGTCCTTCGGGGGGTCCTAGAATCACTGAAGCTTTCTTT.

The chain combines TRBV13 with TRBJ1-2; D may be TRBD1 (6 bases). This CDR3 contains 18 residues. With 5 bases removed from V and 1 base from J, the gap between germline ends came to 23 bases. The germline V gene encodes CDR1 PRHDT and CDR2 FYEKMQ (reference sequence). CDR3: CASSTRAPGQRDNYGYTF. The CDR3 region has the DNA TGTGCCAGCAGCACCAGAGCCCCAGGACAGCGAGATAACTATGGCTACACCTTC.

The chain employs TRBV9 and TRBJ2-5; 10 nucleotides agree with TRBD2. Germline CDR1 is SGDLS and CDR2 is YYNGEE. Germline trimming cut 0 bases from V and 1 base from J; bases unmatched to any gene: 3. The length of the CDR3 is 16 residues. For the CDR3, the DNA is TGTGCCAGCAGCGTAGTCTCTAGCGGGGGCCAAGAGACCCAGTACTTC. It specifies CASSVVSSGGQETQYF.

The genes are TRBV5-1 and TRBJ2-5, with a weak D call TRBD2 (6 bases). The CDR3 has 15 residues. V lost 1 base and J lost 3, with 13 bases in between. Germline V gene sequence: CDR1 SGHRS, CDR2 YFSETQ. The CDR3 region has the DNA TGCGCCAGCAGCTTGCGGGCGGGGAACGAAGAGACCCAGTACTTC. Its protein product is CASSLRAGNEETQYF.